The 20 T cell receptor beta chains given below trace back to one sample, sequenced in a study of blood T cell repertoires in COVID-19. Method: immunoSEQ multiplex PCR; TCRdb's copy keeps in-frame clones and lacks some. The sample gives about 190,000 clones, around 79% of which show up once; 15% to 20% is in the top ten. Sequencing was performed on peripheral blood. The source of these receptors is a man aged 60 to 69 with active or convalescent COVID-19.

The chain carries TRBV10-3 and TRBJ2-5, with unresolved D. Trimming pared 5 bases from V and 3 bases from J, leaving 10 bases between. The germline gives CDR1 ENHRY, CDR2 SYGVKD. CDR3 length: 13 amino acids. In DNA, the CDR3 is TGTGCCATCAGTAAGGAGCGAGAAGAGACCCAGTACTTC. Its protein is CAISKEREETQYF.

The chain employs TRBV6-5 and TRBJ1-1; TRBD1 might be the D (6 bases). This CDR3 has 15 residues. Germline CDR1 reads MNHEY; CDR2 reads SVGAGI. Trimming stripped 5 bases from V and 1 base from J, with 14 bases between. The CDR3 reads CASSHPGTTNTEAFF. DNA for the CDR3: TGTGCCAGCAGTCACCCGGGGACAACGAACACTGAAGCTTTCTTT.

The chain couples TRBV24-1 to TRBJ2-7; possible D gene TRBD1, 6 bases. The CDR3 totals 15 residues. V lost 4 bases and J lost 2, with 14 bases in between. Germline V gene sequence: CDR1 KGHDR, CDR2 SFDVKD. The CDR3 DNA sequence: TGTGCCACCAGTGACCCCCGGGACAAGACCTACGAGCAGTACTTC. This translates into CATSDPRDKTYEQYF.

The gene calls are TRBV19 and TRBJ2-1; perhaps TRBD2 as D (5 bases). The V gene's germline CDR1 is LNHDA and CDR2 SQIVND (reference sequence). The CDR3 contains 13 residues. V dropped 5 bases and J dropped 2 bases, with 7 bases sitting between them. CDR3 in DNA: TGTGCCAGTAGTCTCGGGACCTACAATGAGCAGTTCTTC. It is translated as CASSLGTYNEQFF. Full variable domain (missing parts from reference TRBV19 and TRBJ2-1): DGGITQSPKYLFRKEGQNVTLSCEQNLNHDAMYWYRQDPGQGLRLIYYSQIVNDFQKGDIAEGYSVSREKKESFPLTVTSAQKNPTAFYLCASSLGTYNEQFFGPGTRLTVL.

J is TRBJ1-2 and V is TRBV6-6; 7 nucleotides match TRBD1. This CDR3 has 12 residues. Looked up from germline, CDR1 is MNHNY and CDR2 is SVGAGI (reference sequence). The J segment lost 7 bases and the V segment lost 6 bases, leaving 5 bases of the junction unmatched. The CDR3 region has the DNA TGTGCCAGCAGAACAGGGGATGGTGGCTACACCTTC. Translation: CASRTGDGGYTF.

The chain has TRBV9 and TRBJ1-5; TRBD1 aligns across 9 bases. The CDR3 totals 15 residues. Germline V lookup: CDR1 SGDLS, CDR2 YYNGEE. DNA of the CDR3: TGTGACTGGGACAGGGAGGGAAGGGGCAATCAGCCCCAGCATTTT. Protein sequence: CDWDREGRGNQPQHF.

This clone appeared a few times. This chain joins TRBV28 and TRBJ2-7, with 7 bases aligning to TRBD1. Losses at the gene ends were 8 bases for V and 2 bases for J; bases not matched to a gene: 9. Germline V gene sequence: CDR1 MDHEN, CDR2 SYDVKM. The CDR3 loop spans 14 amino acids. The CDR3 sequence: CASPTGIVAYEQYF. The CDR3 DNA is TGTGCCAGCCCGACAGGGATAGTCGCCTACGAGCAGTACTTC.

V is TRBV28 and J is TRBJ1-4; no reliable D call. From germline, CDR1 is MDHEN and CDR2 SYDVKM. Trimming pared 3 bases from V and 5 bases from J, leaving 10 bases between. This CDR3 comprises 14 residues. CDR3 coding DNA: TGTGCCAGCAGTTTTTATAGCCTCAATGAAAAACTGTTTTTT. It encodes CASSFYSLNEKLFF.

The V gene is TRBV2, the J gene TRBJ2-2, with 14 bases identical to TRBD2. V was clipped by 7 bases and J by 5 bases; unmatched bases: 6. The CDR3 length is 16 residues. The germline V gene encodes CDR1 SNHLY and CDR2 FYNNEI. CDR3 in DNA: TGTGCCAGCATCGGACTAGCGGGAGGCCGGACCGGGGAGCTGTTTTTT. This translates into CASIGLAGGRTGELFF.

This chain links TRBV28 with TRBJ1-1; D is undetermined. In germline, CDR1 is MDHEN, CDR2 SYDVKM. V shed 2 bases and J shed 11 bases, with 15 bases lying between them. This CDR3 comprises 13 residues. The CDR3 sequence: CASSLPSVHRAFF. Written as DNA, the CDR3 is TGTGCCAGCAGTTTACCTTCGGTCCATCGGGCTTTCTTT.

The chain combines TRBV9 with TRBJ1-1; 8 nucleotides agree with TRBD1. The CDR3 sequence is 16 residues long. Germline V gives CDR1 SGDLS, CDR2 YYNGEE. V trimming: 4 bases; J trimming: 7 bases; junction bases outside the gene matches: 15. The CDR3 sequence: CASSTRTGILLGEAFF. CDR3 nucleotide sequence: TGTGCCAGCAGCACGCGGACAGGGATCCTCCTGGGTGAAGCTTTCTTT.

The V gene is TRBV19, the J gene TRBJ1-1; D may be TRBD1 (6 bases). The germline V gene has CDR1 LNHDA and CDR2 SQIVND (reference sequence). V gave up 5 bases and J gave up 1 base, with 11 bases separating them. The CDR3 runs 14 residues. The CDR3: CASSRRQENTEAFF. CDR3 coding DNA: TGTGCCAGTAGTCGTCGACAGGAGAACACTGAAGCTTTCTTT.

V usage is TRBV4-1 and J usage is TRBJ1-1; 9 bases are a match to TRBD1. V dropped 4 bases and J dropped 2; count of bases not matched to a gene: 5. The CDR3 is 15 amino acids. The germline V gene has CDR1 MGHRA and CDR2 YSYEKL. The CDR3 loop reads CASSRGTGPNTEAFF. The CDR3 nucleotides read TGCGCCAGCAGCCGTGGGACAGGGCCCAACACTGAAGCTTTCTTT.

This CDR3 is CASSHFPAGRGTEAFF. The CDR3 bases are TGCGCCAGCAGCCATTTCCCTGCCGGTCGAGGCACTGAAGCTTTCTTT. The J gene is TRBJ1-1, the V gene TRBV4-1; no clear D gene. The CDR3 loop spans 16 amino acids. Trimming shortened V by 3 bases and J by 4 bases, and 18 bases separated the two germline ends. Germline V CDR1 and CDR2: MGHRA, YSYEKL.

The chain carries TRBV11-1 and TRBJ1-2, with a tentative D call TRBD1 (6 bases). The CDR3 extends over 15 amino acids. The V gene's germline CDR1 is SGHAT and CDR2 FQDESV (reference sequence). The V gene lost 4 bases and the J gene lost 2 bases, with 14 bases spanning the gap. The DNA for the CDR3 is TGTGCCAGCAGCTCTATACAGGGATGGAACTATGGCTACACCTTC. This translates into CASSSIQGWNYGYTF.

J is TRBJ2-3 and V is TRBV15; D unresolved. V lost 5 bases and J 2 bases, leaving 8 bases between the germline ends. Germline assignment: CDR1 LNHNV and CDR2 YYDKDF (reference sequence). The length of the CDR3 is 13 residues. The CDR3 is CATSGRYTDTQYF. The CDR3 coding sequence is TGTGCCACCAGCGGCAGGTACACAGATACGCAGTATTTT. Full variable domain (rest looked up from reference TRBV15 and TRBJ2-3): DAMVIQNPRYQVTQFGKPVTLSCSQTLNHNVMYWYQQKSSQAPKLLFHYYDKDFNNEADTPDNFQSRRPNTSFCFLDIRSPGLGDTAMYLCATSGRYTDTQYFGPGTRLTVL.

This rearrangement joins TRBV29-1 to TRBJ2-7; TRBD2 might be the D (5 bases). This CDR3 spans 11 amino acids. Germline V lookup: CDR1 SQVTM, CDR2 ANQGSEA. V shed 2 bases and J shed 7 bases, with 9 bases lying between them. The CDR3 spells CSVERGYEQYF. The CDR3 nucleotides read TGCAGCGTTGAAAGAGGGTATGAGCAGTACTTC.

The chain recombines TRBV6-5 with TRBJ2-2, with TRBD1 identical over 10 bases. Looked up from germline, CDR1 is MNHEY and CDR2 is SVGAGI. After removal of 5 bases from V and 5 bases from J, the junction contained 5 bases not matched to a gene. The CDR3 extends over 15 amino acids. The CDR3 DNA sequence: TGTGCCAGCAGTCCCCGGACAGGGGGAACCGGGGAGCTGTTTTTT. This encodes CASSPRTGGTGELFF.

This clone was counted only a few times. This chain links TRBV7-2 with TRBJ1-2, with a weak D call TRBD1 (6 bases). CDR3 length: 17 residues. Germline loops: CDR1 SGHTA, CDR2 FQGNSA. Trimming stripped 1 base from V and 4 bases from J, with 19 bases between. In nucleotides, the CDR3 is TGTGCCAGCAGCTTAGTTGTCTCGGCAGGGGCGCCCTATGGCTACACCTTC. Amino acid sequence: CASSLVVSAGAPYGYTF.

The chain couples TRBV7-8 to TRBJ1-1; D gene unclear. With 2 bases removed from V and 10 bases from J, the gap between germline ends came to 14 bases. The CDR3 length is 13 residues. Per the germline V gene, CDR1 is SGHVS and CDR2 is FQNEAQ. The CDR3 DNA reads as TGTGCCAGCAGCTTAACCGAAGGAGGTAGAGCTTTCTTT. Protein product: CASSLTEGGRAFF.